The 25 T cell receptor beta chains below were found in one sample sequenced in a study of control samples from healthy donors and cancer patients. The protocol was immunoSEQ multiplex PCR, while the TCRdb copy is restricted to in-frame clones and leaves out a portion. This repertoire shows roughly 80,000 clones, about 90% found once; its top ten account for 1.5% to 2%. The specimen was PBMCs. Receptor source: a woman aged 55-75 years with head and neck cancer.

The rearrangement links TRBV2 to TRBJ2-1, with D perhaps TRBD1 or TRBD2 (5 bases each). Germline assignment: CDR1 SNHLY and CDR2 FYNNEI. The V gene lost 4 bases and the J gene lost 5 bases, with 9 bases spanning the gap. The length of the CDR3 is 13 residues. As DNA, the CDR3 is TGTGCCAGCAGTGCGCAGGGACACAATGAGCAGTTCTTC. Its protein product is CASSAQGHNEQFF.

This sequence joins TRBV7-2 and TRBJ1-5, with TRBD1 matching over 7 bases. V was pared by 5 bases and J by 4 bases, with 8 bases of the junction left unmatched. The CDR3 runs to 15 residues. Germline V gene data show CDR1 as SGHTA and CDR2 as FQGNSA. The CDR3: CASSPRTGANQPQHF. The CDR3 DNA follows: TGTGCCAGCAGCCCCCGGACAGGAGCGAATCAGCCCCAGCATTTT.

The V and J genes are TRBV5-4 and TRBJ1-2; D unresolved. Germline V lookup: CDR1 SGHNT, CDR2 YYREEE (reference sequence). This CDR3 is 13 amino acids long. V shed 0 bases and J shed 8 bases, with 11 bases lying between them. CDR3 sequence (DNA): TGTGCCAGCAGCTTGGTTCAAGGAGGAGGCTACACCTTC. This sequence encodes CASSLVQGGGYTF.

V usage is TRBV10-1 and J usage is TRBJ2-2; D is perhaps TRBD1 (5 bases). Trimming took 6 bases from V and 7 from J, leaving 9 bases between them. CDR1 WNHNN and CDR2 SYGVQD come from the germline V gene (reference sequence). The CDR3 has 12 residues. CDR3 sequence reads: CASRGRSGELFF. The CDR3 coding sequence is TGCGCCAGCAGGGGGCGAAGCGGGGAGCTGTTTTTT.

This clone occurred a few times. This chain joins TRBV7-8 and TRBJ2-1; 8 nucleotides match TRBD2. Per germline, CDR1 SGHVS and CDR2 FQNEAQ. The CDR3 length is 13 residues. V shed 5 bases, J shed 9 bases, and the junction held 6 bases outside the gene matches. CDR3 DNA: TGTGCCAGCAGCGCCGGGACTAGTGTTGAGCAGTTCTTC. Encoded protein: CASSAGTSVEQFF.

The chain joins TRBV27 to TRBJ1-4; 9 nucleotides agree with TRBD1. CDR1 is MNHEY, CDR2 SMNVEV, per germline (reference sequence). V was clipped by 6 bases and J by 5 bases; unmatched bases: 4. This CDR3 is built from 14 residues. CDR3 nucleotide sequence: TGTGCCAGCAGGGCCGGGACAGGGAATGAAAAACTGTTTTTT. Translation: CASRAGTGNEKLFF.

The CDR3 region is CASSPTTMGNSPLHF. The CDR3 DNA reads as TGTGCCAGCAGTCCGACGACCATGGGTAATTCACCCCTCCACTTT. The V and J genes are TRBV3-1 (or the pseudogene TRBV3-2) and TRBJ1-6; the D is unclear. In germline, CDR1 is LGHDT, CDR2 YNNKEL (reference sequence). The CDR3 totals 15 residues. V dropped 6 bases and J dropped 6 bases, with 15 bases sitting between them.

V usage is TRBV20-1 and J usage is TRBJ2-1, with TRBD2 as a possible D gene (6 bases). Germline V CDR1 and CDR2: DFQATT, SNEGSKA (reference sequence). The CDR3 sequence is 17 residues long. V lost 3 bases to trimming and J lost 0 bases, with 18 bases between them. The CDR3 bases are TGCAGTGCTAGTAACGCGGGAAGGAGCCTCTCCTACAATGAGCAGTTCTTC. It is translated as CSASNAGRSLSYNEQFF.

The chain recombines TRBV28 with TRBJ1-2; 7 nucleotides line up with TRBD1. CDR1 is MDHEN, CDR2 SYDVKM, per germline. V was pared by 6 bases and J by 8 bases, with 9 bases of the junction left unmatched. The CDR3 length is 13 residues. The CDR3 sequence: CASSLGTVKGYTF. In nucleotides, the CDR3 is TGTGCCAGCAGCCTCGGGACAGTGAAAGGCTACACCTTC.

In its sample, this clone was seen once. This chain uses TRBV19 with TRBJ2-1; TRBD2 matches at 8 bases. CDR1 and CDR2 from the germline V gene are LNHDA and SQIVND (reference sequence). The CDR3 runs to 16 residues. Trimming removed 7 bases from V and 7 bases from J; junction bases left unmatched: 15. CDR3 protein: CASKELTGGGWNEQFF. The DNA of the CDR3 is TGTGCCAGTAAAGAACTGACGGGAGGGGGATGGAATGAGCAGTTCTTC.

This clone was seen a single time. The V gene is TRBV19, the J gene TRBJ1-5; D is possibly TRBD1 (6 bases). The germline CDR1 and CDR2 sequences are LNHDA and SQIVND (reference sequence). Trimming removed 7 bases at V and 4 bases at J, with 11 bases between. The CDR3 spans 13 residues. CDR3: CASTGQQNQPQHF. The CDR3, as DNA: TGTGCCAGTACGGGACAACAGAATCAGCCCCAGCATTTT.

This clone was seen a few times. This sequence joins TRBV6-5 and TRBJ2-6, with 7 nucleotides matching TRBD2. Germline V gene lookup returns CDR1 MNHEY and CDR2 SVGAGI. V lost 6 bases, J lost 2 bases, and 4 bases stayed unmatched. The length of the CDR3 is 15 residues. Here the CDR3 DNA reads TGTGCCAGCAGACTGGGGGGGACTGGGGCCAACGTCCTGACTTTC. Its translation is CASRLGGTGANVLTF.

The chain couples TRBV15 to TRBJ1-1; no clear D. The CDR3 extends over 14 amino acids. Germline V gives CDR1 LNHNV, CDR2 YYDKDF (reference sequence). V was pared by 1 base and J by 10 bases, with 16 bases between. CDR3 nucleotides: TGTGCCACCAGCAGAGTCGATAGGGTGGCAATAGCTTTCTTT. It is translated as CATSRVDRVAIAFF.

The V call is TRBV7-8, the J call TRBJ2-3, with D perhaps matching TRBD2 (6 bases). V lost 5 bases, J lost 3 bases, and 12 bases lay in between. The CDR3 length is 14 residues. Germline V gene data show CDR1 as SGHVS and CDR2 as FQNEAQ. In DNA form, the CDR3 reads TGTGCCAGCAGCAAGACTAGGGAAACAGATACGCAGTATTTT. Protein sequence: CASSKTRETDTQYF.

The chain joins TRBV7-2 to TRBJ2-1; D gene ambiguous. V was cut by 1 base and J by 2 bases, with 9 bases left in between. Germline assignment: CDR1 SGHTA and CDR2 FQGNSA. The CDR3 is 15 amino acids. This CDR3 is CASSLVRQAYNEQFF. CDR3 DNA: TGTGCCAGCAGCTTAGTACGGCAGGCCTACAATGAGCAGTTCTTC.

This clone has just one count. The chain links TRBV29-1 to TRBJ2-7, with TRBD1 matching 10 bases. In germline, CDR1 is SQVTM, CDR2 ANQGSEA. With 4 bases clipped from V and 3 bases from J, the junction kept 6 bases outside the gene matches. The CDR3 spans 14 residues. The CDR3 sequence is CSVGPGQGLYEQYF. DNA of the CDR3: TGCAGCGTTGGTCCGGGACAGGGGCTCTACGAGCAGTACTTC.

Here the CDR3 reads CASSLGTSYEQYF. The CDR3 nucleotides read TGTGCCAGCAGTTTAGGTACCTCCTACGAGCAGTACTTC. The chain uses TRBV6-5 and TRBJ2-7; D is unclear. Trimming pared 4 bases from V and 0 bases from J, leaving 7 bases between. The CDR3 sequence is 13 residues long. Germline values: CDR1 MNHEY, CDR2 SVGAGI.

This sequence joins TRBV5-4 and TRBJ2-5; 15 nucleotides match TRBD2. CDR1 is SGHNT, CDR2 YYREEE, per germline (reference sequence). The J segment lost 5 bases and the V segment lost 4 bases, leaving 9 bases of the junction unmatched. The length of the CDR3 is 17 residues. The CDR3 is CASSTRTSGRAGETQYF. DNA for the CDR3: TGTGCCAGCAGCACCCGGACTAGCGGGAGGGCCGGGGAGACCCAGTACTTC.

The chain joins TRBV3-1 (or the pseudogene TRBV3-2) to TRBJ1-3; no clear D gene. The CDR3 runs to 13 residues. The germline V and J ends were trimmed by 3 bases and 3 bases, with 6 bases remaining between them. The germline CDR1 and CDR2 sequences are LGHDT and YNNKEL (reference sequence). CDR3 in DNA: TGTGCCAGCAGCCACGGGGTTGGAAACACCATATATTTT. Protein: CASSHGVGNTIYF.

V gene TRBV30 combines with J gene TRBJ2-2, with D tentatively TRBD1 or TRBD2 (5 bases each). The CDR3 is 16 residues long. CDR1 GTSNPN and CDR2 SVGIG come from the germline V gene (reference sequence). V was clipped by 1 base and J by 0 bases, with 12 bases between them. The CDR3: CAWSGGPTANTGELFF. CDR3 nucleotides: TGTGCCTGGAGTGGGGGACCCACGGCGAACACCGGGGAGCTGTTTTTT.

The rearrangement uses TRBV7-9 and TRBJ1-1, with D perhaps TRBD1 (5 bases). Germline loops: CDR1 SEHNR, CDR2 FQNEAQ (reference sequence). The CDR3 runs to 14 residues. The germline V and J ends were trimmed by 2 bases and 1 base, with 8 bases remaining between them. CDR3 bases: TGTGCCAGCAGCTTACGACAGTGGAACACTGAAGCTTTCTTT. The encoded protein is CASSLRQWNTEAFF.

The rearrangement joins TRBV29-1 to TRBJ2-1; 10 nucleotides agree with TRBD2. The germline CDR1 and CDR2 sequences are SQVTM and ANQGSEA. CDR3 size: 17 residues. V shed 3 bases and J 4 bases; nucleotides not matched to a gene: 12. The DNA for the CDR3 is TGCAGCGTTGACGGTCTAGCGGGAGTCGGGGGATACAATGAGCAGTTCTTC. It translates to CSVDGLAGVGGYNEQFF.

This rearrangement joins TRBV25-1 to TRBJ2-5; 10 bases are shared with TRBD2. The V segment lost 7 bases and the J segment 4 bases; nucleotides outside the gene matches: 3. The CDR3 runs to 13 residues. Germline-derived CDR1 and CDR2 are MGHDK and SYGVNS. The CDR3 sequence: CASTLAGAETQYF. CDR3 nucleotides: TGTGCCAGCACGCTAGCGGGAGCAGAGACCCAGTACTTC.

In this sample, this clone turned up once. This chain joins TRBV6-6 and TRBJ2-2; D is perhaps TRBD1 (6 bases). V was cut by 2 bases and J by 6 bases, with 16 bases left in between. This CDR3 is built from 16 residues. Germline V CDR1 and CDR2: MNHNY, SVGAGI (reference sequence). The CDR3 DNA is TGTGCCAGCAGTTACGATTGGGGGCGCAGCTCCGGGGAGCTGTTTTTT. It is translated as CASSYDWGRSSGELFF.

This CDR3 reads CASSLDEGAGYNEQFF. The CDR3 DNA reads TGCGCCAGCAGCTTGGACGAGGGGGCAGGTTACAATGAGCAGTTCTTC. The chain employs TRBV5-1 and TRBJ2-1; 7 positions agree with TRBD1. The CDR3 has 16 amino acids. V lost 0 bases, J lost 4 bases, and 7 bases stayed unmatched. From germline, CDR1 is SGHRS and CDR2 YFSETQ.